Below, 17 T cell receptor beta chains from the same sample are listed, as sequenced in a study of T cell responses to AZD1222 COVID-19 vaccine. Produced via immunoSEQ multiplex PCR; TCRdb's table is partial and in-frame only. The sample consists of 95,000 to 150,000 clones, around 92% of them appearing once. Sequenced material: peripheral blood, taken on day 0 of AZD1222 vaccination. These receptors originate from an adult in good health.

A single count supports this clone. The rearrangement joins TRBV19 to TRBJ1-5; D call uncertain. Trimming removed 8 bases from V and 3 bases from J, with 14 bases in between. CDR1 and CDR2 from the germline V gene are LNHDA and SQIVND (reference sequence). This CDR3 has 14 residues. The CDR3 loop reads CASLGGRYNQPQHF. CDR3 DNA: TGTGCCAGTCTTGGAGGGAGATACAATCAGCCCCAGCATTTT.

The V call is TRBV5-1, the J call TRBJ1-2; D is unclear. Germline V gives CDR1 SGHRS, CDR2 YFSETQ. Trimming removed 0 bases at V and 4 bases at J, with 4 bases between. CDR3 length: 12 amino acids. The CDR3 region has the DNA TGCGCCAGCAGCTTGGACAGCTATGGCTACACCTTC. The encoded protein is CASSLDSYGYTF.

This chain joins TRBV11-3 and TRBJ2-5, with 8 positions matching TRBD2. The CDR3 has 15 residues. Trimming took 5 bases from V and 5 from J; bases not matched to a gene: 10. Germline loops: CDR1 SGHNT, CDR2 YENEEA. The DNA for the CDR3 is TGTGCCAGCAGCCCCGGGGGGGGTCGGTGGGAGACCCAGTACTTC. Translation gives CASSPGGGRWETQYF.

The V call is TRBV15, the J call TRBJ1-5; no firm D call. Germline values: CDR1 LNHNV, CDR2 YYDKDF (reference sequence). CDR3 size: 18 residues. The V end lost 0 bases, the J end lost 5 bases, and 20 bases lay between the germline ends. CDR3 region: CATSRDRTRLGADQPQHF. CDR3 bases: TGTGCCACCAGCAGAGATCGGACGCGTCTTGGCGCGGATCAGCCCCAGCATTTT.

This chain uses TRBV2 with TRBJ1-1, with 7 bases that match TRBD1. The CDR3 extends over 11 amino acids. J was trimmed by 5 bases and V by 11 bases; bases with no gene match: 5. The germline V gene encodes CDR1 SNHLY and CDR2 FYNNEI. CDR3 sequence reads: CAGQEATEAFF. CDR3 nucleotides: TGTGCCGGACAGGAGGCGACTGAAGCTTTCTTT. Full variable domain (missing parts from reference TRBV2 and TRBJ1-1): EPEVTQTPSHQVTQMGQEVILRCVPISNHLYFYWYRQILGQKVEFLVSFYNNEISEKSEIFDDQFSVERPDGSNFTLKIRSTKLEDSAMYFCAGQEATEAFFGQGTRLTVV.

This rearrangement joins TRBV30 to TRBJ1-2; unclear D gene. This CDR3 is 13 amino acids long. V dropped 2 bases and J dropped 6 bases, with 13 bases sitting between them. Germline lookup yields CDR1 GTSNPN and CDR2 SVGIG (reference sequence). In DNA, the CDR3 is TGTGCCTGGAGTTCGGGGTATCGGGATGGCTACACCTTC. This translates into CAWSSGYRDGYTF.

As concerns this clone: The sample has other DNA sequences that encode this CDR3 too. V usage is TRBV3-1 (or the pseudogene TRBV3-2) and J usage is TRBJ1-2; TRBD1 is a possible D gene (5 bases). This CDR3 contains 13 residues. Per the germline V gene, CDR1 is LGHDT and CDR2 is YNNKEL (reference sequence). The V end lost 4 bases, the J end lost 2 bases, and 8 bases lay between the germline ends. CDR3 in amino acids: CASSPRGNYGYTF. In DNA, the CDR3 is TGTGCCAGCAGCCCCCGGGGCAACTATGGCTACACCTTC.

CDR3 residues: CASSFKRQGEETQYF. CDR3 sequence (DNA): TGTGCCAGCAGCTTTAAGCGGCAGGGGGAAGAGACCCAGTACTTC. This chain uses TRBV5-4 with TRBJ2-5; TRBD1 aligns across 7 bases. Germline lookup yields CDR1 SGHNT and CDR2 YYREEE (reference sequence). The CDR3 has 15 amino acids. V was clipped by 2 bases and J by 3 bases; unmatched bases: 7.

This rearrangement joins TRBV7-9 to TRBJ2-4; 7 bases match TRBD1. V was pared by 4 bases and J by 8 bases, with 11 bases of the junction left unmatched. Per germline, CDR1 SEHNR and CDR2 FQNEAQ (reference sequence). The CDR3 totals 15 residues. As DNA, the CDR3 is TGTGCCAGCAGCTCAACCGGGCAGGGGGTGGACATTCAGTACTTC. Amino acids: CASSSTGQGVDIQYF. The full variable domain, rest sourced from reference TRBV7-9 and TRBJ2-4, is DTGVSQNPRHKITKRGQNVTFRCDPISEHNRLYWYRQTLGQGPEFLTYFQNEAQLEKSRLLSDRFSAERPKGSFSTLEIQRTEQGDSAMYLCASSSTGQGVDIQYFGAGTRLSVL.

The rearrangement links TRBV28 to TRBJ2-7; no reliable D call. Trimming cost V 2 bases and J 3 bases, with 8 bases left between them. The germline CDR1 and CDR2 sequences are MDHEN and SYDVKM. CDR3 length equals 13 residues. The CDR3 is CASSLALRYEQYF. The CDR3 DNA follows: TGTGCCAGCAGTTTAGCACTGCGCTACGAGCAGTACTTC.

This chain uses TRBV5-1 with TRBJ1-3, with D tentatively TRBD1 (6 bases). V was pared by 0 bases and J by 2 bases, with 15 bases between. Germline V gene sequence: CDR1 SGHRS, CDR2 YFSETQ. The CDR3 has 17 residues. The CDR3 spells CASSLGGSTGPGNTIYF. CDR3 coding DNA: TGCGCCAGCAGCTTGGGGGGGTCGACAGGCCCTGGAAACACCATATATTTT.

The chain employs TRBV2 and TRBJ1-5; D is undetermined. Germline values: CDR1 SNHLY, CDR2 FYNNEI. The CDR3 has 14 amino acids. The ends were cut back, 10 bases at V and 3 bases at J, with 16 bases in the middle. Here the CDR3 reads CATRLGPHNQPQHF. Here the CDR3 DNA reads TGTGCCACCCGCTTAGGGCCCCACAATCAGCCCCAGCATTTT.

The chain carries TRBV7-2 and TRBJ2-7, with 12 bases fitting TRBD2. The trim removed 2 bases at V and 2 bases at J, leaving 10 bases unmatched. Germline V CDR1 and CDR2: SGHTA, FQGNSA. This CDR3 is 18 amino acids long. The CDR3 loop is CASSLKVLAGGVAYEQYF. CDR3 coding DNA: TGTGCCAGCAGCTTAAAGGTCCTAGCGGGAGGGGTGGCCTACGAGCAGTACTTC. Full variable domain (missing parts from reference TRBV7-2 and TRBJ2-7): GAGVSQSPSNKVTEKGKDVELRCDPISGHTALYWYRQSLGQGLEFLIYFQGNSAPDKSGLPSDRFSAERTGGSVSTLTIQRTQQEDSAVYLCASSLKVLAGGVAYEQYFGPGTRLTVT.

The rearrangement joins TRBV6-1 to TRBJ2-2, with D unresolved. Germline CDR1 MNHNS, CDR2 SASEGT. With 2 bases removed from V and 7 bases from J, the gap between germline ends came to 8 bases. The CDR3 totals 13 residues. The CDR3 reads CASSESVIGELFF. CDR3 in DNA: TGTGCCAGCAGTGAAAGCGTCATCGGGGAGCTGTTTTTT.

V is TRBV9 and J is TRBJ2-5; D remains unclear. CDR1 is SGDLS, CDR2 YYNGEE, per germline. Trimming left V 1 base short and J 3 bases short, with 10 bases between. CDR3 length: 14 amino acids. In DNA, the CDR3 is TGTGCCAGCAGCGTATCGGCTGGCGAAGAGACCCAGTACTTC. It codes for CASSVSAGEETQYF.

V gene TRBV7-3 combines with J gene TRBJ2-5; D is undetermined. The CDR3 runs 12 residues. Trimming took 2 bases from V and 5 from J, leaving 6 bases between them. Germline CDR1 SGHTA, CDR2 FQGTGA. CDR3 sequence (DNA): TGTGCCAGCAGCTTACCTGGGGAGACCCAGTACTTC. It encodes CASSLPGETQYF.

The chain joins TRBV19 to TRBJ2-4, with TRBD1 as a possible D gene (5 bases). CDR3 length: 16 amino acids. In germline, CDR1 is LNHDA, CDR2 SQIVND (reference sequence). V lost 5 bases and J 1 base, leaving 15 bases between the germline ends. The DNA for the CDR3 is TGTGCCAGTAGTGCCAGGCCAGGGTCGGCCAAAAACATTCAGTACTTC. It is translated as CASSARPGSAKNIQYF.